This T cell receptor (beta chain) was sequenced during a study of breast tumors, draining lymph nodes, adjacent tissues. Findings and caveats of the study: Tumor T cell lymph node origin was a supported hypothesis, not proven. Tumor and nontumor repertoires were significantly more similar in luminal-like than in basal-like breast cancer.

This clonotype has a count of ten or more. Its antigen is as yet unknown. Axillary draining lymph nodes of breast cancer patients supplied the node samples. Trimming shortened V by 7 bases and J by 9 bases, and 16 bases separated the two germline ends. CDR1 and CDR2 (germline): LGHDT, YNNKEL (reference sequence). CDR3 size: 14 residues. Each CDR3 protein is one row after TCRdb ran MiXCR on the multiplex PCR reads. The sample has 200,000 to 250,000 distinct CDR3 sequences, nearly 35% seen once; the top ten hold about 3.9%. J is TRBJ1-6 and V is TRBV3-1; D may be TRBD1 (5 bases). Specimen: axillary lymph node tissue. This TCR was sampled from a female donor with breast cancer. Some clones in this sample may be carry-over from other donors' samples. The chain's CDR3 is CASTRRGESSPLHF. DNA of the CDR3: TGTGCCAGCACCAGACGGGGCGAGAGTTCACCCCTCCACTTT.